Listed here are 3 T cell receptor beta chains from one sample, sequenced in a study of blood T cell repertoires in COVID-19 (dated by TCRdb to the early 2020s). The protocol used for the library was the immunoSEQ multiplex PCR assay. TCRdb's version of the immuneACCESS table is confined to in-frame rearrangements and falls short of the full clone set. An unresolved V gene accounts for under half of the shortfall where checked; the remainder is of unknown origin. The sample yields approximately 230,000 clones; approximately 83% were counted once. The ten most abundant clones make up about 9% of the sample. The specimen sequenced was peripheral blood. Source of these receptors: a man older than 75 with acute or convalescent COVID-19.

This sequence joins TRBV5-1 and TRBJ2-7; the match to TRBD2 covers 7 bases. With 1 base clipped from V and 6 bases from J, the junction kept 10 bases outside the gene matches. Germline CDR1 SGHRS, CDR2 YFSETQ. The CDR3 runs to 15 residues. CDR3 in amino acids: CASSLRREVPSEQYF. The CDR3 DNA follows: TGCGCCAGCAGCTTGCGACGGGAGGTACCTAGCGAGCAGTACTTC.

The V call is TRBV5-5, the J call TRBJ1-2, with a possible D match to TRBD1 (5 bases). The CDR3 is made up of 13 amino acids. Germline CDR1 reads SGHKS; CDR2 reads YYEKEE (reference sequence). V lost 4 bases, J lost 8 bases, and 15 bases lay in between. CDR3: CASSTSRVEGYTF. DNA for the CDR3: TGTGCCAGCAGCACGTCCAGGGTGGAGGGCTACACCTTC.

The chain couples TRBV7-3 to TRBJ2-1, with 14 bases identical to TRBD2. The CDR3 contains 20 residues. The germline gives CDR1 SGHTA, CDR2 FQGTGA. The V segment lost 4 bases and the J segment 0 bases; nucleotides outside the gene matches: 11. The CDR3 bases are TGTGCCAGCAGCTCCCGACCGGGACTAGCGGGAGCCTTCTCCTACAATGAGCAGTTCTTC. Residues: CASSSRPGLAGAFSYNEQFF.